This T cell receptor (beta chain) was identified during a study of immune evolution from preneoplasia to lung adenocarcinoma. Whole-study findings and limits: Top clone share appeared to fall from AAH through AIS, MIA, adenocarcinoma. Later-stage lesions appeared to have more T cells, more diversity, less clonality. KRAS-mutant nodules had the highest T cell clonality.

Comment on this clone: Its target is unknown.

Assay: immunoSEQ multiplex PCR; the TCRdb copy retains only in-frame clones and omits some. This sample has more than 5,500 clones; 80% occur once, and the top ten carry less than 7.5%. Two lung cancer pathologists independently confirmed each histologic diagnosis. This receptor was identified in a person aged 50 to 70 with lung adenocarcinoma. The sample taken for sequencing was FFPE minimally invasive lung adenocarcinoma tissue.

CDR3: CASSLGRRGGDTQYF. Here the CDR3 DNA reads TGTGCCAGCAGCTTGGGCCGAAGGGGGGGGGATACGCAGTATTTT. The chain carries TRBV5-4 and TRBJ2-3, with D possibly TRBD2 on 7 matching bases. CDR3 length equals 15 residues. The V end was cut by 0 bases, the J end by 6 bases, with 14 bases between. The germline V gene has CDR1 SGHNT and CDR2 YYREEE (reference sequence).